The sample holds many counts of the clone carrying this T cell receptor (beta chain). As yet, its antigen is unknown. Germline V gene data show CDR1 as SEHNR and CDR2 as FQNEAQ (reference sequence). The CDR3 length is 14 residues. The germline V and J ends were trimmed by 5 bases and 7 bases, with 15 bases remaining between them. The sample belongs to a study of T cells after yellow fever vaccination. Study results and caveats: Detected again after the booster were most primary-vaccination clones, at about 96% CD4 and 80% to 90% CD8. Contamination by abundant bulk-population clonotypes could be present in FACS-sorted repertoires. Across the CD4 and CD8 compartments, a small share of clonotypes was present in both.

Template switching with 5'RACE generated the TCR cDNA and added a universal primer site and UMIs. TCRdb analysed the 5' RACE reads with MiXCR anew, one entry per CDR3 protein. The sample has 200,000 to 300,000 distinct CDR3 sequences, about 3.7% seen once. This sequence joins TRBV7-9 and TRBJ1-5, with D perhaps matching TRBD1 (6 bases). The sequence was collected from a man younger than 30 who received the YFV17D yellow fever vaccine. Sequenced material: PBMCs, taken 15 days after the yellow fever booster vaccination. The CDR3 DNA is TGTGCCAGCAGCACAAACAGGGCCCGCCAGCCCCAGCATTTT. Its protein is CASSTNRARQPQHF.